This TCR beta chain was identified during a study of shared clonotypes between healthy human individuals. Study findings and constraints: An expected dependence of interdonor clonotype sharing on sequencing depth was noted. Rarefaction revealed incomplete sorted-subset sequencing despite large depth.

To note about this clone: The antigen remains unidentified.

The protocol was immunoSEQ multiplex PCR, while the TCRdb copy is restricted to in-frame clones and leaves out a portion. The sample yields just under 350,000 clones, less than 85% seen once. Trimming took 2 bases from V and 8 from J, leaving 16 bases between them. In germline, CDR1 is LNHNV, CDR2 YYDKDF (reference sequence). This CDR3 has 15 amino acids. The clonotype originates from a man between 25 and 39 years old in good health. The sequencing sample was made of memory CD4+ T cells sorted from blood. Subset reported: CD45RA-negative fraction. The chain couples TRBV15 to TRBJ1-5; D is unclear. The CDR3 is CATSRTTDIWEPQHF. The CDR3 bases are TGTGCCACCAGCAGAACGACCGACATCTGGGAGCCCCAGCATTTT.